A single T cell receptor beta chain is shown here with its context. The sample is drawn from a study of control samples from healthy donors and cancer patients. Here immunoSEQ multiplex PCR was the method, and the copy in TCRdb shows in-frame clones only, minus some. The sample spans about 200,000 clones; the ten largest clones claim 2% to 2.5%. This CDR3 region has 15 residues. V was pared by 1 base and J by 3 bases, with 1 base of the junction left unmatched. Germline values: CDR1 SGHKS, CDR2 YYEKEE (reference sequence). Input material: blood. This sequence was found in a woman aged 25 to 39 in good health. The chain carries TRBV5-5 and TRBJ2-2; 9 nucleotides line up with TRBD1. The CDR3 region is CASSLTGGYTGELFF. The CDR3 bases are TGTGCCAGCAGCTTGACAGGGGGCTACACCGGGGAGCTGTTTTTT.